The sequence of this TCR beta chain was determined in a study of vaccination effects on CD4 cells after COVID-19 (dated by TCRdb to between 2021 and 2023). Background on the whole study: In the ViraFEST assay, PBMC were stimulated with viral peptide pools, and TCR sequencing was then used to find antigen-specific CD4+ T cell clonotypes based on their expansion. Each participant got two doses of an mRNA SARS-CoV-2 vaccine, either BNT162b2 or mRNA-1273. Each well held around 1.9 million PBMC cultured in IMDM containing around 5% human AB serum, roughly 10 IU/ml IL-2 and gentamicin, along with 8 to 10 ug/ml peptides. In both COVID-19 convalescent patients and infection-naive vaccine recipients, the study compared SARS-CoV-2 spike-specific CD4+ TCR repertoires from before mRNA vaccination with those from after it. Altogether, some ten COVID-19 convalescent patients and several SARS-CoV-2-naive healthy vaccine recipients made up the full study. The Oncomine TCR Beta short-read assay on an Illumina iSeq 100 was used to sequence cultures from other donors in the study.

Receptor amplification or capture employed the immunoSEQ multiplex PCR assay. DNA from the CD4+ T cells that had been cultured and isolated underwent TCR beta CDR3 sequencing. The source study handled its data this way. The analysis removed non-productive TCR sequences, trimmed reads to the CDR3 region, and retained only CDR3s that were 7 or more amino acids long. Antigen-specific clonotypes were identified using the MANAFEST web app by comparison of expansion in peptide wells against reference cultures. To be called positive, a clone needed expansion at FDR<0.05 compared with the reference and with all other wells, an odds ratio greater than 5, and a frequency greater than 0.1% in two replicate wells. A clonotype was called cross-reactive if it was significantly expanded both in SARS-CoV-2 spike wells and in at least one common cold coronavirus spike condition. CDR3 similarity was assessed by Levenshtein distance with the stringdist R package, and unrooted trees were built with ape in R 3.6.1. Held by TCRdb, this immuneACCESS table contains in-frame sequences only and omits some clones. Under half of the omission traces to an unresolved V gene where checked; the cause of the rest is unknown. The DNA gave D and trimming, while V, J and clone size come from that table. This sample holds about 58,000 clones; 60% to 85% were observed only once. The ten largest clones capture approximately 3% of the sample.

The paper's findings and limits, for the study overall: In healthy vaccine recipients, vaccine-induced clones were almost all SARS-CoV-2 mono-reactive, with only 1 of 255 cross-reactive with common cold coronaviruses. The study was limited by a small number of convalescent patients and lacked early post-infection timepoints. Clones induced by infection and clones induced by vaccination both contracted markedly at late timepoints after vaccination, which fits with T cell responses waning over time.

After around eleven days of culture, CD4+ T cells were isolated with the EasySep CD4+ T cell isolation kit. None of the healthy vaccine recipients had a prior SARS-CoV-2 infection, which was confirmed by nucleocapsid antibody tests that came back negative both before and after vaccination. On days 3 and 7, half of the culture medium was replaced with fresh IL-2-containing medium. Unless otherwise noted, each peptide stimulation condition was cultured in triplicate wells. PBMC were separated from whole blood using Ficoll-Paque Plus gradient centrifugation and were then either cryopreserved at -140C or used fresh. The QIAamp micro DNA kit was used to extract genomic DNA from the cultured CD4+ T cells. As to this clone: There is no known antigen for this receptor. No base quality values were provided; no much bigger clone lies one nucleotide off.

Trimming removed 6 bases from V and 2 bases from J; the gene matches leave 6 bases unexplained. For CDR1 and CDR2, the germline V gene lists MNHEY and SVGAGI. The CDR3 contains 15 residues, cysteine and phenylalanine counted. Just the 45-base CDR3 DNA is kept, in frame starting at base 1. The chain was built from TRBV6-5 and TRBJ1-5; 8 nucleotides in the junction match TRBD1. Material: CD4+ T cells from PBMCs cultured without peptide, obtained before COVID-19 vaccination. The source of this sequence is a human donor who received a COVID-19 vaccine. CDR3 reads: CASRIDRGGNQPQHF. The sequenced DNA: TGTGCCAGCAGGATCGACAGGGGAGGCAATCAGCCCCAGCATTTT.